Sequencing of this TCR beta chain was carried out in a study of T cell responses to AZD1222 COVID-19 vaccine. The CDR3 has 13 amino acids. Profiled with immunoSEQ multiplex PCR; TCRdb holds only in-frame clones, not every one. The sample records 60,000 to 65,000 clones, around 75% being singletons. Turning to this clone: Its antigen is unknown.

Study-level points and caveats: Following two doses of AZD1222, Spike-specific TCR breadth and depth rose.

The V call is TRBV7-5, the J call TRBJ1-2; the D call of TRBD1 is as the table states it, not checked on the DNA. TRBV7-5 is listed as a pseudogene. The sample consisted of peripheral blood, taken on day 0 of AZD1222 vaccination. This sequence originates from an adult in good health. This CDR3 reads CARSLRTDSGYTF. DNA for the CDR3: TGTGCCAGAAGCCTTCGGACAGATTCGGGCTACACCTTC.